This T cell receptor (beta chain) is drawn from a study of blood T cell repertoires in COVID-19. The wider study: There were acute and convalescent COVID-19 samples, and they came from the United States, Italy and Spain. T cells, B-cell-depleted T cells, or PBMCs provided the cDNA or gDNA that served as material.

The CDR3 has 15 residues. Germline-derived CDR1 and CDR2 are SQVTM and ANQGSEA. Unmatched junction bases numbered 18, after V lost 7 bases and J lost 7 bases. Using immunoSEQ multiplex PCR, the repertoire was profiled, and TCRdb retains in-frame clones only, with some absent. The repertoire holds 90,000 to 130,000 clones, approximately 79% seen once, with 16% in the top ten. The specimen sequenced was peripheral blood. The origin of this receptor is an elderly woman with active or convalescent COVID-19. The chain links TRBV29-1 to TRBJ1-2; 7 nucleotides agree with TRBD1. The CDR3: CSAPGTRTGDGGYTF. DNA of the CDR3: TGCAGCGCCCCAGGAACCAGGACAGGAGACGGTGGCTACACCTTC.